The 6 T cell receptor beta chains below were found in one sample sequenced in a study of shared clonotypes between healthy human individuals (dated by TCRdb to 2018 to 2021). Library creation used the immunoSEQ multiplex PCR assay. TCRdb took over this immuneACCESS table, retaining in-frame rearrangements with V and J assigned. Such tables are incomplete; in checked studies, under half of the missing clones stem from an unresolved V gene, and the remainder is unexplained. Recorded for this sample are under 2,000,000 clones; about 95% of them occurred a single time. The ten largest make up 1% to 1.5% of the sample. CD8 naive samples were obtained by positive selection for CCR7 among CD45RO-negative cells, yielding a CD45RA+CCR7+ population from which TemRA cells were excluded. Sequenced input: naive CD8+ T cells sorted from blood. This specimen's cell subset or site label, interpreted: CD45RA+CCR7+. These receptors came from a man younger than 35 in good health.

CDR3 residues: CASSLPLDRARTDTQYF. As DNA, the CDR3 is TGTGCCAGCAGCTTACCGTTGGACAGGGCACGCACAGATACGCAGTATTTT. The chain employs TRBV7-2 and TRBJ2-3; 8 nucleotides agree with TRBD1. The CDR3 spans 17 residues. The V and J ends lost 2 bases and 1 base, in that order; junction bases with no gene match: 8. Per the germline V gene, CDR1 is SGHTA and CDR2 is FQGNSA.

This chain links TRBV27 with TRBJ1-6; no clear D. Germline CDR1 reads MNHEY; CDR2 reads SMNVEV (reference sequence). V was pared by 10 bases and J by 10 bases, with 5 bases between. The CDR3 has 9 residues. CDR3: CATLSPLHF. The CDR3 region has the DNA TGTGCCACCTTATCACCCCTCCACTTT.

Here the CDR3 DNA reads TGTGCCACCAGCAGAGTCACGGGCGCTCAGTACTTC. Amino acid sequence: CATSRVTGAQYF. This chain uses TRBV15 with TRBJ2-5; D is unresolved. With 1 base removed from V and 11 bases from J, the gap between germline ends came to 11 bases. Germline V gene sequence: CDR1 LNHNV, CDR2 YYDKDF (reference sequence). CDR3 length: 12 residues.

The V call is TRBV9, the J call TRBJ1-5, with D tentatively TRBD1 (5 bases). Germline values: CDR1 SGDLS, CDR2 YYNGEE. Between the trimmed V and J ends, which lost 3 bases and 6 bases, there was a span of 16 bases. There are 15 residues in the CDR3. In DNA form, the CDR3 reads TGTGCCAGCAGCGGAGGGCTTGGGGGTGCTCAGCCCCAGCATTTT. This encodes CASSGGLGGAQPQHF.

In the case of this clone: Other nucleotide sequences from this sample produce the same CDR3. This chain links TRBV6-5 with TRBJ2-7; the D call may be TRBD1 or TRBD2 (5 bases each). The CDR3 covers 12 residues. Germline V lookup: CDR1 MNHEY, CDR2 SVGAGI. V was shortened by 2 bases and J by 7 bases, with 9 bases between the two germline ends. CDR3 protein: CASSYGEGEQYF. The CDR3 DNA sequence: TGTGCCAGCAGTTACGGAGAGGGGGAGCAGTACTTC.

This chain joins TRBV4-3 and TRBJ2-1, with D perhaps TRBD1 (6 bases). CDR3 length: 17 amino acids. V was clipped by 7 bases and J by 0 bases, with 19 bases between them. Germline V gene lookup returns CDR1 LGHNA and CDR2 YSLEER. The CDR3 sequence is CASKKDPGASSYNEQFF. The CDR3 DNA reads TGCGCCAGCAAAAAAGACCCAGGGGCCAGCTCCTACAATGAGCAGTTCTTC.